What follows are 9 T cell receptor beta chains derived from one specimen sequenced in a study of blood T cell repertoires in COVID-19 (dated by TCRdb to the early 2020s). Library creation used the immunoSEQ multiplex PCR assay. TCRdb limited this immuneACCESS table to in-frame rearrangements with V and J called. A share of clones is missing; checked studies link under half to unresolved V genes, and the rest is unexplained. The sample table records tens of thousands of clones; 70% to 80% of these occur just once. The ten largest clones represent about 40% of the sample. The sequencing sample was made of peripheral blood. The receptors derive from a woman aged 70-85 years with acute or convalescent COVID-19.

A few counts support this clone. The CDR3 DNA follows: TGTGCCAGCATTTACAGGAACAATGAGCAGTTCTTC. As protein: CASIYRNNEQFF. The chain recombines TRBV2 with TRBJ2-1; a possible D gene is TRBD1 (5 bases). CDR1 and CDR2 (germline): SNHLY, FYNNEI. V was pared by 7 bases and J by 5 bases, with 9 bases between. The CDR3 loop spans 12 amino acids. The whole variable domain, remainder taken from reference TRBV2 and TRBJ2-1, is EPEVTQTPSHQVTQMGQEVILRCVPISNHLYFYWYRQILGQKVEFLVSFYNNEISEKSEIFDDQFSVERPDGSNFTLKIRSTKLEDSAMYFCASIYRNNEQFFGPGTRLTVL.

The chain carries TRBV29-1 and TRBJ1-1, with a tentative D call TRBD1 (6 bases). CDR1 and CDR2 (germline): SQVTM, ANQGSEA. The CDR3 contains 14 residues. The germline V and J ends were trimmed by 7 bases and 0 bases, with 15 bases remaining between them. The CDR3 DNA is TGCAGCGGTGACCGTGGACAGCTGAACACTGAAGCTTTCTTT. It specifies CSGDRGQLNTEAFF.

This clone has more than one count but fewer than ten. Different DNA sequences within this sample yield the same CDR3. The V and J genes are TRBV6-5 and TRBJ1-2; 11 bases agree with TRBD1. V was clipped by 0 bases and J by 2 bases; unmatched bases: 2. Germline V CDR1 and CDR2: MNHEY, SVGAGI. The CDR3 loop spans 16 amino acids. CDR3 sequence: CASSYSRTGGNYGYTF. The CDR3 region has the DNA TGTGCCAGCAGTTACTCCAGGACAGGGGGCAACTATGGCTACACCTTC.

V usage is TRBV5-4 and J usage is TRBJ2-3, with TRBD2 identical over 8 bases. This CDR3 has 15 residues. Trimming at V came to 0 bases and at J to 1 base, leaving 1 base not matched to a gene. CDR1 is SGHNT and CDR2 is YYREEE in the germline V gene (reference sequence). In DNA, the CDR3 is TGTGCCAGCAGCTTGGAGACTAGCGGCACAGATACGCAGTATTTT. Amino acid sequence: CASSLETSGTDTQYF.

The CDR3 sequence is CSVEGDSGYTF. CDR3 sequence (DNA): TGCAGCGTTGAAGGGGACAGTGGCTACACCTTC. The chain is built from TRBV29-1 and TRBJ1-2; TRBD1 matches at 7 bases. Germline values: CDR1 SQVTM, CDR2 ANQGSEA. Germline trimming cut 1 base from V and 7 bases from J; bases unmatched to any gene: 0. The CDR3 runs to 11 residues.

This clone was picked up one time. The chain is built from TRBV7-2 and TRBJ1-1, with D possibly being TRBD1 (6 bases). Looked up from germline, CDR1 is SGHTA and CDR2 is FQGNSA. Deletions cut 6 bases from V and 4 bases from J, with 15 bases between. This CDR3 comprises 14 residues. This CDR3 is CASRTGRRSTEAFF. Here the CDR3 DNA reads TGTGCCAGCAGGACAGGAAGGAGATCCACTGAAGCTTTCTTT.

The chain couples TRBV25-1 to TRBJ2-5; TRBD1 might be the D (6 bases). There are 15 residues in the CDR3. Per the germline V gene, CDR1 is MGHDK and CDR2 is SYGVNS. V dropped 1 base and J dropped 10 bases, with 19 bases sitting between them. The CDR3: CASSEFQGPRSSQYF. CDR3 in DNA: TGTGCCAGCAGTGAATTTCAGGGGCCGCGTTCCAGCCAGTACTTC.

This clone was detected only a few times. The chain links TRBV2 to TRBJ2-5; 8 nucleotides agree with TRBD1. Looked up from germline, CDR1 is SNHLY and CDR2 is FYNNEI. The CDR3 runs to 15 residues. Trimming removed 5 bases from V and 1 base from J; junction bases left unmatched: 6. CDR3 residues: CASSKPGTGQETQYF. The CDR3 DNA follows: TGTGCCAGCAGTAAACCTGGGACAGGCCAAGAGACCCAGTACTTC.

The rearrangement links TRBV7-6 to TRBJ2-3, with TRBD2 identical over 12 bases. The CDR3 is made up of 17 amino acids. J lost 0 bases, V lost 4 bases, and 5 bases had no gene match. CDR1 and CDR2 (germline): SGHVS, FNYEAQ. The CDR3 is CASSSGLAGISTDTQYF. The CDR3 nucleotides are TGTGCCAGCAGCTCCGGACTAGCGGGGATCAGCACAGATACGCAGTATTTT.